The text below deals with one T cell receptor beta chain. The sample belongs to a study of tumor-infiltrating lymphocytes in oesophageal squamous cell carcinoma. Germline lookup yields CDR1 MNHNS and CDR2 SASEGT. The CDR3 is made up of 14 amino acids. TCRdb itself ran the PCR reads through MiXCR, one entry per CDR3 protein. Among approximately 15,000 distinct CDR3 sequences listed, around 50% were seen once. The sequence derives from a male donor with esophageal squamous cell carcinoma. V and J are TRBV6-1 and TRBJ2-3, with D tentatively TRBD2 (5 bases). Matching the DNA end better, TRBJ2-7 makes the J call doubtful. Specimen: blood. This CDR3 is CASSEVRRSYEQYF. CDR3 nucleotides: TGTGCCAGCAGTGAAGTAAGGAGGAGCTACGAGCAGTACTTC.